These 30 T cell receptor beta chains were all obtained from the same sample, sequenced in a study of beta chain features in type 1 diabetes. Points from the study as a whole: Type 1 diabetes patients had TCRB CDR3s that were shorter (moderately but significantly so) in all four CD4+ subsets.

For these TCRs, the target antigens are not known. cDNA synthesis used the whole RNA isolate, giving expressed TCRB sequences. Clones were read by immunoSEQ multiplex PCR, and TCRdb kept only the in-frame ones, dropping some. Of some 350,000 clones listed, 9.6% are singletons. Sequencing used central memory CD4+ T cells from blood. The receptors originated from a man aged 30 to 45 with type 1 diabetes.

The V call is TRBV4-2, the J call TRBJ1-1; tentative D call: TRBD1 (5 bases). Looked up from germline, CDR1 is LGHNA and CDR2 is YNFKEQ. The ends were cut back, 5 bases at V and 3 bases at J, with 10 bases in the middle. There are 13 residues in the CDR3. The CDR3 coding sequence is TGTGCCAGCAGCAGGGGTCCTGACACTGAAGCTTTCTTT. Translating gives CASSRGPDTEAFF.

The chain carries TRBV13 and TRBJ2-1; 10 nucleotides align to TRBD2. The CDR3 extends over 16 amino acids. Germline V gives CDR1 PRHDT, CDR2 FYEKMQ (reference sequence). After removal of 5 bases from V and 3 bases from J, the junction contained 7 bases not matched to a gene. The CDR3 loop reads CASSATWTSGYNEQFF. CDR3 in DNA: TGTGCCAGCAGCGCAACCTGGACTAGCGGCTACAATGAGCAGTTCTTC.

This rearrangement joins TRBV18 to TRBJ1-1; D not resolved. Trimming stripped 2 bases from V and 6 bases from J, with 13 bases between. Germline-derived CDR1 and CDR2 are KGHSH and LQKENI. This CDR3 comprises 14 residues. CDR3 bases: TGTGCCAGCTCACCAGAGGTAGGGTCCGCTGAAGCTTTCTTT. As protein: CASSPEVGSAEAFF.

The rearrangement links TRBV27 to TRBJ1-2; 11 bases are a match to TRBD1. Germline CDR1 is MNHEY and CDR2 is SMNVEV (reference sequence). CDR3 length: 14 amino acids. V dropped 5 bases and J dropped 8; count of bases not matched to a gene: 7. CDR3 coding DNA: TGTGCCAGCAGTGTATTGGGACAGGGGGACGGCTACACCTTC. It encodes CASSVLGQGDGYTF.

This clone turned up a few times. The rearrangement joins TRBV6-5 to TRBJ2-2, with D uncertain. V lost 0 bases and J lost 6, with 11 bases in between. Germline-derived CDR1 and CDR2 are MNHEY and SVGAGI. There are 15 residues in the CDR3. In DNA form, the CDR3 reads TGTGCCAGCAGTTACTCGCCTGTCGGAGCCGGGGAGCTGTTTTTT. This sequence encodes CASSYSPVGAGELFF.

The gene calls are TRBV11-2 and TRBJ2-5; D possibly corresponds to TRBD2 (6 bases). The CDR3 extends over 15 amino acids. Germline V CDR1 and CDR2: SGHAT, FQNNGV. V shed 4 bases and J shed 1 base, with 13 bases lying between them. CDR3 region: CASSSRLASQETQYF. CDR3 coding DNA: TGTGCCAGCAGCTCTCGGCTAGCGAGCCAAGAGACCCAGTACTTC.

This clone occurred a few times. The CDR3 loop is CATSRELAGPLNTQYF. Here the CDR3 DNA reads TGTGCCACCAGCAGAGAATTAGCGGGGCCCCTGAATACGCAGTATTTT. This chain uses TRBV15 with TRBJ2-3; the match to TRBD2 covers 8 bases. V lost 0 bases to trimming and J lost 7 bases; unmatched junction nucleotides: 9. The germline V gene encodes CDR1 LNHNV and CDR2 YYDKDF (reference sequence). This CDR3 spans 16 amino acids.

This clone showed up just a few times. This chain uses TRBV7-2 with TRBJ1-1, with D possibly TRBD1 on 5 matching bases. This CDR3 has 15 residues. The V end was cut by 3 bases, the J end by 4 bases, with 15 bases between. Germline V gives CDR1 SGHTA, CDR2 FQGNSA. The CDR3 DNA reads as TGTGCCAGCAGCTTCCCGTCGAGGGGCCTCACTGAAGCTTTCTTT. It codes for CASSFPSRGLTEAFF.

This clone was seen more than once but under ten times. V usage is TRBV14 and J usage is TRBJ2-1; 9 bases are shared with TRBD1. Trimming took 8 bases from V and 7 from J; bases not matched to a gene: 12. Germline CDR1 and CDR2: SGHDN and FVKESK. The length of the CDR3 is 15 residues. Here the CDR3 reads CASSLTGQGRNEQFF. As DNA, the CDR3 is TGTGCCAGCTCACTCACGGGACAGGGACGAAATGAGCAGTTCTTC.

The rearrangement uses TRBV6-5 and TRBJ1-2; 7 bases are a match to TRBD1. The CDR3 spans 13 residues. Germline CDR1 is MNHEY and CDR2 is SVGAGI. The V segment lost 4 bases and the J segment 6 bases; nucleotides outside the gene matches: 5. The CDR3 sequence: CASSSRDRDGYTF. The DNA of the CDR3 is TGTGCCAGCAGTTCCCGGGACAGAGATGGCTACACCTTC.

This clone turned up a few times. This chain joins TRBV4-3 and TRBJ2-3, with TRBD2 as a possible D gene (5 bases). This CDR3 region has 15 residues. Germline CDR1 and CDR2: LGHNA and YSLEER. The V end was cut by 1 base, the J end by 4 bases, with 12 bases between. CDR3 residues: CASSQGPGRADTQYF. The CDR3 DNA reads as TGCGCCAGCAGCCAAGGCCCGGGAAGGGCAGATACGCAGTATTTT.

The chain couples TRBV18 to TRBJ1-1, with TRBD1 matching 7 bases. Per germline, CDR1 KGHSH and CDR2 LQKENI. The CDR3 is 16 amino acids. Unmatched junction bases numbered 8, after V lost 2 bases and J lost 2 bases. The DNA for the CDR3 is TGTGCCAGCTCACCATTGGGACAGATAAAAAACACTGAAGCTTTCTTT. This codes for CASSPLGQIKNTEAFF.

The chain uses TRBV10-3 and TRBJ2-1; the D is unclear. V lost 10 bases and J 7 bases, leaving 14 bases between the germline ends. This CDR3 contains 12 residues. Germline-derived CDR1 and CDR2 are ENHRY and SYGVKD. The CDR3 reads CASRTIQNEQFF. For the CDR3, the DNA is TGTGCCAGCAGAACGATCCAGAATGAGCAGTTCTTC.

In its sample, this clone was seen a few times. The V and J genes are TRBV5-4 and TRBJ2-3; weak D call: TRBD2 (5 bases). Between the trimmed V and J ends, which lost 2 bases and 5 bases, there was a span of 9 bases. The CDR3 is 13 residues long. Germline CDR1 reads SGHNT; CDR2 reads YYREEE (reference sequence). The CDR3 is CASSFQAGDTQYF. CDR3 sequence (DNA): TGTGCCAGCAGCTTCCAGGCGGGAGATACGCAGTATTTT.

The gene calls are TRBV7-6 and TRBJ1-1; D ambiguous. Per germline, CDR1 SGHVS and CDR2 FNYEAQ. This CDR3 has 13 amino acids. V lost 1 base, J lost 1 base, and 4 bases lay in between. Written as DNA, the CDR3 is TGTGCCAGCAGCTTAGACAAGAACACTGAAGCTTTCTTT. This codes for CASSLDKNTEAFF.

This clone was seen at least ten times. The chain recombines TRBV25-1 with TRBJ2-5; D unresolved. CDR3 length: 13 amino acids. Trimming cost V 6 bases and J 1 base, with 9 bases left between them. Germline assignment: CDR1 MGHDK and CDR2 SYGVNS. CDR3 coding DNA: TGTGCCAGCAGAGAGACGGTCCAAGAGACCCAGTACTTC. Translating gives CASRETVQETQYF.

This clone was observed a few times. V usage is TRBV25-1 and J usage is TRBJ1-2, with D possibly TRBD1 on 5 matching bases. This CDR3 region has 14 residues. The germline CDR1 and CDR2 sequences are MGHDK and SYGVNS. The V and J ends lost 2 bases and 6 bases respectively, with 13 bases between them. CDR3 in amino acids: CASSEEWLGDGYTF. The CDR3 DNA reads as TGTGCCAGCAGTGAAGAATGGTTGGGGGATGGCTACACCTTC.

This clone was counted only a few times. The chain employs TRBV9 and TRBJ2-7, with TRBD1 matching 11 bases. The CDR3 consists of 15 residues. The ends lost 0 bases at V and 2 bases at J; junction bases unmatched: 1. Germline CDR1 reads SGDLS; CDR2 reads YYNGEE. The CDR3 region has the DNA TGTGCCAGCAGCGTAGGGGGACAGGGGGCCTACGAGCAGTACTTC. Protein product: CASSVGGQGAYEQYF. The full variable domain, its missing parts supplied by reference TRBV9 and TRBJ2-7, is DSGVTQTPKHLITATGQRVTLRCSPRSGDLSVYWYQQSLDQGLQFLIQYYNGEERAKGNILERFSAQQFPDLHSELNLSSLELGDSALYFCASSVGGQGAYEQYFGPGTRLTVT.

The rearrangement links TRBV18 to TRBJ1-1; D is undetermined. This CDR3 is 15 amino acids long. Germline CDR1 is KGHSH and CDR2 is LQKENI. Trimming removed 0 bases from V and 3 bases from J, with 11 bases in between. The CDR3: CASSPPRAVHTEAFF. Written as DNA, the CDR3 is TGTGCCAGCTCACCACCTCGAGCAGTCCACACTGAAGCTTTCTTT.

This clone showed up just a few times. The V and J genes are TRBV7-2 and TRBJ2-7, with D hard to call. Germline V gene data show CDR1 as SGHTA and CDR2 as FQGNSA. Trimming left V 7 bases short and J 3 bases short, with 13 bases between. The length of the CDR3 is 13 residues. The CDR3 bases are TGTGCCAGCACCGAATATATCAACTACGAGCAGTACTTC. This gives the protein CASTEYINYEQYF.

The sample holds a few counts of this clone. The V call is TRBV4-3, the J call TRBJ2-1; a weak D match, TRBD2 (5 bases). CDR1 and CDR2 (germline): LGHNA, YSLEER. The CDR3 contains 17 residues. V dropped 2 bases and J dropped 6 bases, with 20 bases sitting between them. CDR3 sequence (DNA): TGCGCCAGCAGCCAATCAGTGGCGGCAGGAGGTTTCAATGAGCAGTTCTTC. Protein sequence: CASSQSVAAGGFNEQFF.

This chain uses TRBV5-4 with TRBJ2-5, with 7 bases lining up with TRBD2. CDR1 SGHNT and CDR2 YYREEE come from the germline V gene (reference sequence). The CDR3 loop spans 13 amino acids. Trimming at V came to 1 base and at J to 5 bases, leaving 2 bases not matched to a gene. The CDR3 DNA sequence: TGTGCCAGCAGCTTGTCCGGGGGGGAGACCCAGTACTTC. As protein: CASSLSGGETQYF.

This clone has more than one count but fewer than ten. V gene TRBV29-1 combines with J gene TRBJ2-1; D is unresolved. The length of the CDR3 is 15 residues. CDR1 is SQVTM, CDR2 ANQGSEA, per germline. Trimming removed 4 bases at V and 7 bases at J, with 20 bases between. CDR3 residues: CSVASSMTATNEQFF. The CDR3 coding sequence is TGCAGCGTTGCCAGCTCCATGACCGCCACAAATGAGCAGTTCTTC.

The genes are TRBV7-3 and TRBJ2-5, with a tentative D call TRBD2 (5 bases). This CDR3 comprises 15 residues. Trimming shortened V by 3 bases and J by 1 base, and 12 bases separated the two germline ends. CDR1 is SGHTA, CDR2 FQGTGA, per germline. CDR3 sequence (DNA): TGTGCCAGCAGCTTGTTTTATAGCGCCCAAGAGACCCAGTACTTC. Protein product: CASSLFYSAQETQYF.

In this sample, this clone turned up a few times. The J gene is TRBJ2-1, the V gene TRBV11-3, with D perhaps TRBD2 (5 bases). V lost 3 bases and J 7 bases, leaving 10 bases between the germline ends. The V gene's germline CDR1 is SGHNT and CDR2 YENEEA. CDR3 length: 13 residues. For the CDR3, the DNA is TGTGCCAGCAGCTTCCTAGCCCGGAATGAGCAGTTCTTC. Translated: CASSFLARNEQFF.

The chain uses TRBV27 and TRBJ1-2, with TRBD1 identical over 7 bases. With V trimmed by 0 bases and J by 4 bases, 14 bases remained unmatched. The CDR3 is 18 amino acids. The germline V gene has CDR1 MNHEY and CDR2 SMNVEV (reference sequence). The CDR3 DNA is TGTGCCAGCAGTTTATCGGAGGGACAGAGTAGACTATTCTATGGCTACACCTTC. Protein product: CASSLSEGQSRLFYGYTF.

This clone turned up a few times. V is TRBV20-1 and J is TRBJ2-1; D is unresolved. Looked up from germline, CDR1 is DFQATT and CDR2 is SNEGSKA (reference sequence). Trimming took off 3 bases at V and 4 bases at J, with 4 bases between the two ends. This CDR3 is built from 11 residues. CDR3 DNA sequence: TGCAGTGCTAGTTGGTACAATGAGCAGTTCTTC. It specifies CSASWYNEQFF.

J is TRBJ1-4 and V is TRBV11-2, with D possibly matching TRBD1 (5 bases). Germline loops: CDR1 SGHAT, CDR2 FQNNGV. V was shortened by 5 bases and J by 7 bases, with 17 bases between the two germline ends. This CDR3 region has 15 residues. DNA for the CDR3: TGTGCCAGCAGCCGCGGACAAGGAGGTGGTGAAAAACTGTTTTTT. This translates into CASSRGQGGGEKLFF.

A few counts support this clone. The chain joins TRBV5-1 to TRBJ2-3, with D possibly matching TRBD2 (6 bases). Trimming cost V 2 bases and J 1 base, with 11 bases left between them. This CDR3 has 15 amino acids. The germline gives CDR1 SGHRS, CDR2 YFSETQ. This CDR3 reads CASSFPQRGTDTQYF. The CDR3 DNA reads as TGCGCCAGCAGCTTCCCCCAGCGGGGCACAGATACGCAGTATTTT.

The chain employs TRBV2 and TRBJ2-1; TRBD2 agrees at 13 bases. Germline V gene lookup returns CDR1 SNHLY and CDR2 FYNNEI. The CDR3 has 15 residues. V dropped 5 bases and J dropped 10; count of bases not matched to a gene: 8. CDR3 sequence: CASSRLAGGVGEQFF. The CDR3, as DNA: TGTGCCAGCAGTCGACTAGCGGGAGGTGTAGGCGAGCAGTTCTTC.